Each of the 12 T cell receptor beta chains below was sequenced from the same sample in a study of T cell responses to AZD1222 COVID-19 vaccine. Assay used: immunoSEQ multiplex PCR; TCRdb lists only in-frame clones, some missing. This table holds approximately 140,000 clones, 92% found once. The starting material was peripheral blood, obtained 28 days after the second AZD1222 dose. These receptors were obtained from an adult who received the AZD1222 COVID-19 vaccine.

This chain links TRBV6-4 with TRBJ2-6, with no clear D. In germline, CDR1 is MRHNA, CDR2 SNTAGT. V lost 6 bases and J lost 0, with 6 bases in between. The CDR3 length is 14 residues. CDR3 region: CASSASSGANVLTF. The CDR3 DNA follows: TGTGCCAGCAGCGCTAGCTCTGGGGCCAACGTCCTGACTTTC.

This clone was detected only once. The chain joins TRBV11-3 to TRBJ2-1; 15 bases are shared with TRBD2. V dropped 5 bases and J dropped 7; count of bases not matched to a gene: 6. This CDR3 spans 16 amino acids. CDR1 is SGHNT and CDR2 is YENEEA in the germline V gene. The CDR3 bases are TGTGCCAGCAGCGGGGGACTAGCGGGAGGTATGAATGAGCAGTTCTTC. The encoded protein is CASSGGLAGGMNEQFF.

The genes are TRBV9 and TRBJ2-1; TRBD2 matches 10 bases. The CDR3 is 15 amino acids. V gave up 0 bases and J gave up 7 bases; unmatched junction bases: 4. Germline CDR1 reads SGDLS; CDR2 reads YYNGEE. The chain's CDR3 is CASSVGSSGSNEQFF. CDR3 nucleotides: TGTGCCAGCAGCGTAGGGTCTAGCGGGAGTAATGAGCAGTTCTTC. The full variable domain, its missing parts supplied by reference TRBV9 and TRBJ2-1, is DSGVTQTPKHLITATGQRVTLRCSPRSGDLSVYWYQQSLDQGLQFLIQYYNGEERAKGNILERFSAQQFPDLHSELNLSSLELGDSALYFCASSVGSSGSNEQFFGPGTRLTVL.

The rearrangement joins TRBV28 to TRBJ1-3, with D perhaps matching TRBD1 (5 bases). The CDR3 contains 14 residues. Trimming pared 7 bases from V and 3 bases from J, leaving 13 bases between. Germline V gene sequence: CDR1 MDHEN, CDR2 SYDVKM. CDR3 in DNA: TGTGCCAGCATTTCCGGGACGTTTGGAAACACCATATATTTT. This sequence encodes CASISGTFGNTIYF.

The CDR3, as DNA: TGTGCTAGTGGTTTGGCCGTGGACAGCGATTATTCCGGGGAGCTGTTTTTT. Amino acids: CASGLAVDSDYSGELFF. The chain combines TRBV12-5 with TRBJ2-2, with D possibly TRBD1 on 6 matching bases. This CDR3 has 17 residues. Trimming stripped 1 base from V and 6 bases from J, with 18 bases between. Germline V gives CDR1 LGHNT, CDR2 FRNRAP.

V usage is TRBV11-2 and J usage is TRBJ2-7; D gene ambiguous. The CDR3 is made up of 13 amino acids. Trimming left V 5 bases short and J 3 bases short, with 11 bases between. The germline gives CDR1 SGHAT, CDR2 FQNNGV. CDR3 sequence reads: CASSPQPFYEQYF. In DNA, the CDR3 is TGTGCCAGCAGCCCCCAACCCTTCTACGAGCAGTACTTC.

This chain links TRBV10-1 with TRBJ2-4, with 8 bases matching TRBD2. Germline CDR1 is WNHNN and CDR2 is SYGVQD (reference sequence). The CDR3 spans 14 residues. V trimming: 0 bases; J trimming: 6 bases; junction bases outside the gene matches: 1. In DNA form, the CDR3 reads TGCGCCAGCAGTGAGTCGAGCGGGGGAAACATTCAGTACTTC. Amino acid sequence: CASSESSGGNIQYF.

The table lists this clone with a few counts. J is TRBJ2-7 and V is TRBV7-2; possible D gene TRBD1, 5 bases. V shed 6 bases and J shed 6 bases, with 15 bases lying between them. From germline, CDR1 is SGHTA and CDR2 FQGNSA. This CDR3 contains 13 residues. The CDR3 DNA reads TGTGCCAGCAGGCAGAGCCGACAGAGCGAGCAGTACTTC. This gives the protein CASRQSRQSEQYF.

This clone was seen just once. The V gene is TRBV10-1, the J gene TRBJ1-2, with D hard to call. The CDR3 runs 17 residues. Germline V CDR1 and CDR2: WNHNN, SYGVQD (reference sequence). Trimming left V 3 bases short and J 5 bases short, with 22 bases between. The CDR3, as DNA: TGCGCCAGCAGTGAAGTTCCCTTTAAGATGGACCCTTATGGCTACACCTTC. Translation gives CASSEVPFKMDPYGYTF.

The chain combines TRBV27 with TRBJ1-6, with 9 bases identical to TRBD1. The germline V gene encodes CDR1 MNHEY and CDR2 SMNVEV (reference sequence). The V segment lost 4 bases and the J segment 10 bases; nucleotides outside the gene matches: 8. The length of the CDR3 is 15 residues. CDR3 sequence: CASSSNRGPGSPLHF. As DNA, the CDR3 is TGTGCCAGCAGTTCCAACAGGGGGCCAGGATCACCCCTCCACTTT.

The CDR3 reads CATSDLGQGLHGELFF. CDR3 DNA: TGTGCCACCAGTGATTTAGGACAGGGGTTGCACGGGGAGCTGTTTTTT. The chain is built from TRBV24-1 and TRBJ2-2; 9 positions agree with TRBD1. CDR3 length: 16 residues. The J segment lost 7 bases and the V segment lost 1 base, leaving 6 bases of the junction unmatched. Germline V CDR1 and CDR2: KGHDR, SFDVKD.

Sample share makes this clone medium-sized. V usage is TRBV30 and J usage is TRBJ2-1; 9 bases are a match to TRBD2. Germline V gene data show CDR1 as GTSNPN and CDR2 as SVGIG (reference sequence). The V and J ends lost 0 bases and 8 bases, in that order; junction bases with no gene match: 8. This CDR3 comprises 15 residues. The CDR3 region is CAWSVSGTSFDEQFF. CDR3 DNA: TGTGCCTGGAGTGTTTCGGGGACTAGCTTCGATGAGCAGTTCTTC.